This T cell receptor (beta chain) was obtained from a study of T cell responses to AZD1222 COVID-19 vaccine. The method was immunoSEQ multiplex PCR; TCRdb's version includes in-frame clones alone and lacks a portion of them. The repertoire holds tens of thousands of clones, roughly 88% seen once, with roughly 14% in the top ten. The CDR3 extends over 18 amino acids. The V gene's germline CDR1 is SGDLS and CDR2 YYNGEE. V lost 3 bases, J lost 3 bases, and 9 bases stayed unmatched. The clonotype originates from an adult in good health. The specimen comprised peripheral blood, sampled on day 0 of AZD1222 vaccination. J is TRBJ2-2 and V is TRBV9, with 12 bases fitting TRBD1. The CDR3 DNA reads as TGTGCCAGCAGCGCCGAAGCCGGGACAGGGGGCGACACCGGGGAGCTGTTTTTT. This translates into CASSAEAGTGGDTGELFF.